Listed below are T cell receptor beta chains from one sample, sequenced in a study of glioma-infiltrating T cells. A single record per CDR3 protein comes from TCRdb applying MiXCR to the multiplex PCR reads. This sample carries about 99,000 distinct CDR3 sequences, less than 30% of them seen once, and the ten largest clones take roughly 45%. The specimen sequenced was glioma tissue, nonneoplastic brain tissue, or PBMCs (not recorded which). Source of these receptors: a human donor with low-grade glioma or glioblastoma, undergoing nonglioma brain surgery, or in good health (not recorded which). The CDR3 runs from the conserved cysteine through the conserved F or W. Fields, in order: J gene, V gene, CDR3 protein.

TRBJ1-3 TRBV7-9 CASSLGQPNSGNTIYF
TRBJ2-1 TRBV2 CASTLGNEQFF
TRBJ2-7 TRBV5-1 CASSPRSGSYDQYF
TRBJ2-7 TRBV6-1 CASSSGQAPYEQYF
TRBJ1-2 TRBV6-1 CASRAKPGQGNYGYTF
TRBJ2-7 TRBV5-1 CASSVDQGLGEQYF
TRBJ2-7 TRBV27 CASRIGTERDEQYF
TRBJ2-7 TRBV6-1 CASSPRDRDHEQYF
TRBJ1-2 TRBV14 CASSQNYRVYYGYTF
TRBJ2-5 TRBV12-3/TRBV12-4 CASSLEFGGETQYF
TRBJ1-2 TRBV6-1 CASGLSTRLNYGYTF
TRBJ2-2 TRBV30 CAWSAGHLNTGELFF
TRBJ2-3 TRBV7-2 CASSIFTDTQYF
TRBJ2-5 TRBV18 CASSPLPTGDKTQYF
TRBJ1-5 TRBV2 CASSSGQGGQPQHF
TRBJ2-1 TRBV6-1 CASRNPRSGVYNEQFF
TRBJ2-1 TRBV7-3 CASSLAGVSYNEQFF
TRBJ2-5 TRBV7-8 CASSLANREETQYF
TRBJ2-1 TRBV19 CASSPDTYNEQFF
TRBJ2-3 TRBV7-2 CASSRGGLGTDTQYF
TRBJ2-4 TRBV28 CASSLWMGGQILKNIQYF
TRBJ1-3 TRBV6-2/TRBV6-3 CASSPLTALRRNTIYF
TRBJ2-1 TRBV19 CASSLPSGGDNEQFF
TRBJ1-6 TRBV4-3 CASSRIPGTGRSPLHF
TRBJ2-7 TRBV5-1 CASSLATAEQYF
TRBJ1-4 TRBV2 CASSEALGEKLFF
TRBJ1-1 TRBV19 CATIKTEALF
TRBJ2-1 TRBV30 CAWTYTQQSYEQFF
TRBJ1-6 TRBV7-2 CASSFRKLICNSPLHF
TRBJ1-1 TRBV20-1 CSVTPGGQGFTEAFF
TRBJ1-1 TRBV20-1 CSARILILNTEAFF
TRBJ2-7 TRBV7-9 CASRRTQDYEQYF
TRBJ2-3 TRBV28 CASSLGANTDTQYF
TRBJ1-2 TRBV12-3/TRBV12-4 CASSFGQDGGYTF
TRBJ1-2 TRBV29-1 CSVLQTDYGYTF
TRBJ1-2 TRBV28 CASSRVDRAGYGYTF
TRBJ2-1 TRBV20-1 CSAVTLAATYNEQFF